This T cell receptor (beta chain) originates from a study of blood T cells in healthy people across ages. Findings and caveats of the study: Roughly linear declines in TCR beta diversity per million T cells occurred with age.

Trimming removed 2 bases from V and 2 bases from J, with 12 bases in between. The CDR3 totals 14 residues. In germline, CDR1 is DFQATT, CDR2 SNEGSKA (reference sequence). This clonotype was seen once. Its antigen is not identified. The second PCR ran about 6 to 11 cycles with a sample-barcoded 5' primer and J-beta primers. Every cDNA molecule bore a tag from a template-switch adaptor containing 12 random nucleotides. Each CDR3 protein gets one entry after TCRdb re-called the 5' RACE reads with MiXCR. The sample lists approximately 1,700,000 distinct CDR3 sequences, more than 35% occurring once. Sequencing input: blood. This clonotype was sampled from a human donor in good health. The chain joins TRBV20-1 to TRBJ1-1, with D possibly matching TRBD1 (6 bases). CDR3 in DNA: TGCAGTGCTAGAAAGGCGACAGGAAACACTGAAGCTTTCTTT. This translates into CSARKATGNTEAFF.